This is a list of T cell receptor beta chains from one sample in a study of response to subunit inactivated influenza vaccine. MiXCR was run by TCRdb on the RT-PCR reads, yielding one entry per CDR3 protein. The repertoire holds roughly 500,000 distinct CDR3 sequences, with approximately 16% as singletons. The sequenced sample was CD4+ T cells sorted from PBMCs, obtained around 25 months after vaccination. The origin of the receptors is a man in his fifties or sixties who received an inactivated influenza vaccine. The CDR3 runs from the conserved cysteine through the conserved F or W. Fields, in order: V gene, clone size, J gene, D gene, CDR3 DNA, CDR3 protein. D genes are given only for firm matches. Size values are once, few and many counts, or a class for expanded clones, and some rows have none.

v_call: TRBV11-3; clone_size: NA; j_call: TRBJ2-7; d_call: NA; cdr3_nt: TGTGCCAGCAGCTACCCTCCGGAGGGTGCATCCTCCTACGAGCAGTACTTC; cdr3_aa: CASSYPPEGASSYEQYF
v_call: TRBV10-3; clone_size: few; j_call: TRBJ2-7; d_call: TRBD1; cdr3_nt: TGTGCCATCAAGCCGGGACAGGACCCCTACGAGCAGTACTTC; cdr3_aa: CAIKPGQDPYEQYF
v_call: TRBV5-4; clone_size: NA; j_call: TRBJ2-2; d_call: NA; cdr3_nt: TGTGCCAGCAGCGAAAGCCGCTCGAACACCGGGGAGCTGTTTTTT; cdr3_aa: CASSESRSNTGELFF
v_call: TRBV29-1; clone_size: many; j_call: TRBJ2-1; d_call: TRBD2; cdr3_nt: TGCAGCGTTGAGCGTGCCGTTGGGGGACTATCCCCGAGGGAGCAGTTCTTC; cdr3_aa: CSVERAVGGLSPREQFF
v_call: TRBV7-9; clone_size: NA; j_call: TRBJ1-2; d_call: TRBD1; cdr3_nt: TGTGCCAGCAGTCTGACAGGGGGCGTCTATGGCTACACCTTC; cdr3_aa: CASSLTGGVYGYTF
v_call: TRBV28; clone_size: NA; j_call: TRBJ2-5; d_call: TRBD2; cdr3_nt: TGTGCCAGCATCATGCTAGCGGAGCCACCCCAAGAGACCCAGTACTTC; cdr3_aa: CASIMLAEPPQETQYF
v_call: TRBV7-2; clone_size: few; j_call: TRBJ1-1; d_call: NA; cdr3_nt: TGTGCCAGCAGCTCCAGTTTAAACACTGAAGCTTCCTTT; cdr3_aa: CASSSSLNTEASF
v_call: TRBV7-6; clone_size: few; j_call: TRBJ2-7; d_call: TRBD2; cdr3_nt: TGTGCCAGCAGCGGAAGCGGGAGTAAATCCTACGAGCAGTACTTC; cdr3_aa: CASSGSGSKSYEQYF
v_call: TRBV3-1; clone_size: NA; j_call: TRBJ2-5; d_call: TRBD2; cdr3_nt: TGTGCCAGCAGCCAAGGACTAGCGGGAGCCTCAGAGACCCAGTACTTC; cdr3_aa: CASSQGLAGASETQYF
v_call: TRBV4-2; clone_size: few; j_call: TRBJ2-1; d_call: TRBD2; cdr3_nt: TGTGCCAGCAGCCATGCTGAGCGGGGGGCCTACAATGAGCAGTTCTTC; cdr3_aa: CASSHAERGAYNEQFF
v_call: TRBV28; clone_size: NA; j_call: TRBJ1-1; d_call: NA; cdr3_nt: TGTGCCAGCTACCGGGCAAACACTGAAGCTTTCTTT; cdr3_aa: CASYRANTEAFF
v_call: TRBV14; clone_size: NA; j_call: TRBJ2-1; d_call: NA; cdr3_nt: TGTGCCAGCAGCCAAGATCTAATCAGCTCCTACAATGAGCAGTTCTTC; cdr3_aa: CASSQDLISSYNEQFF
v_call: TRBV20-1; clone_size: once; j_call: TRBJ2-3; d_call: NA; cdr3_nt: TGCAGTGCTAGCGCCGGGACAAATGCCGGTGATACGCAGTATTTT; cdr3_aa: CSASAGTNAGDTQYF
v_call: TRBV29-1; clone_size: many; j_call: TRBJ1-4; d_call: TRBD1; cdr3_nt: TGCAGCGCCCTCCCGGACAGGGAGCCCGAAAAACTGTTTTTT; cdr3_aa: CSALPDREPEKLFF
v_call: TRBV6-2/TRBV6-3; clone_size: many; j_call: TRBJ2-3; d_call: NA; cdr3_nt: TGTGCCAGCAGTTTTAGTCCGGGAGATACGCAGTATTTT; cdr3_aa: CASSFSPGDTQYF
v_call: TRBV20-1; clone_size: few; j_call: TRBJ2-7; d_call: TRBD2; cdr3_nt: TGCAGTGCTAGTCGCCCTAGCGGGAACAACGAGCAGTACTTC; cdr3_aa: CSASRPSGNNEQYF